One and the same sample provided the 19 T cell receptor beta chains below, sequenced in a study of shared clonotypes between healthy human individuals. The repertoire was sequenced with immunoSEQ multiplex PCR; TCRdb's copy has only in-frame clones and lacks some. This table has about a million clones, approximately 68% appearing once. The sample comprised memory CD4+ T cells sorted from blood. As to subset: CD45RA-negative fraction. These receptors all stem from a man younger than 35 in good health.

This clone has a handful of counts. V usage is TRBV7-9 and J usage is TRBJ2-4; D possibly corresponds to TRBD2 (6 bases). With 5 bases removed from V and 13 bases from J, the gap between germline ends came to 15 bases. Germline V lookup: CDR1 SEHNR, CDR2 FQNEAQ (reference sequence). The CDR3 runs to 12 residues. CDR3 in amino acids: CASSVPDAGQYF. The DNA of the CDR3 is TGTGCCAGCAGCGTACCCGACGCGGGACAGTACTTC.

This chain joins TRBV28 and TRBJ1-4; D possibly corresponds to TRBD1 (6 bases). The length of the CDR3 is 12 residues. With 5 bases removed from V and 5 bases from J, the gap between germline ends came to 6 bases. Per germline, CDR1 MDHEN and CDR2 SYDVKM. The CDR3 DNA reads TGTGCCAGCAGTACAGGGAATGAAAAACTGTTTTTT. Translating it yields CASSTGNEKLFF.

The rearrangement joins TRBV2 to TRBJ2-1; TRBD2 aligns across 13 bases. CDR1 is SNHLY, CDR2 FYNNEI, per germline. After removal of 5 bases from V and 1 base from J, the junction contained 2 bases not matched to a gene. The CDR3 length is 16 residues. The DNA of the CDR3 is TGTGCCAGCAGTATACTAGCGGGAGGGTCCTACAATGAGCAGTTCTTC. Residues: CASSILAGGSYNEQFF.

Worth noting for this clone: At one end, the junction sequence differs from germline, possibly due to a read error. The J gene is TRBJ2-3, the V gene TRBV2; D uncertain. The germline V gene has CDR1 SNHLY and CDR2 FYNNEI. The CDR3 spans 12 residues. Written as DNA, the CDR3 is TGTGCCAGCAGAGAAGGCACAGATACGCAGTATTTT. This sequence encodes CASREGTDTQYF.

The chain carries TRBV6-5 and TRBJ1-2, with 10 positions matching TRBD1. The CDR3 is made up of 14 amino acids. V gave up 4 bases and J gave up 7 bases; unmatched junction bases: 6. Germline values: CDR1 MNHEY, CDR2 SVGAGI. CDR3 nucleotides: TGTGCCAGCAGTTCGACAGGGGGCGTCTCTGGCTACACCTTC. Protein sequence: CASSSTGGVSGYTF.

The chain uses TRBV5-1 and TRBJ1-4; D is possibly TRBD1 (6 bases). The CDR3 contains 14 residues. The germline gives CDR1 SGHRS, CDR2 YFSETQ. Trimming pared 5 bases from V and 0 bases from J, leaving 8 bases between. The CDR3 DNA is TGCGCCAGCAGGACAGGCCCAACTAATGAAAAACTGTTTTTT. As protein: CASRTGPTNEKLFF.

This CDR3 reads CASSESQGNNEQFF. In DNA, the CDR3 is TGCGCCAGCAGTGAGTCACAGGGAAACAATGAGCAGTTCTTC. This rearrangement joins TRBV10-1 to TRBJ2-1, with a tentative D call TRBD1 (6 bases). This CDR3 spans 14 amino acids. Germline CDR1 and CDR2: WNHNN and SYGVQD (reference sequence). Trimming removed 0 bases at V and 5 bases at J, with 8 bases between.

This chain links TRBV5-5 with TRBJ2-7; 9 nucleotides line up with TRBD2. V trimming: 0 bases; J trimming: 0 bases; junction bases outside the gene matches: 4. The germline gives CDR1 SGHKS, CDR2 YYEKEE (reference sequence). The CDR3 runs to 16 residues. CDR3 sequence (DNA): TGTGCCAGCAGCTTGGATCCTAGCGGGATCTCCTACGAGCAGTACTTC. It encodes CASSLDPSGISYEQYF.

This chain joins TRBV10-2 and TRBJ2-5; D is tentatively TRBD1 or TRBD2 (6 bases each). CDR3 length: 14 residues. V was trimmed by 7 bases and J by 0 bases, leaving 12 bases between them. Germline loops: CDR1 WSHSY, CDR2 SAAADI. The DNA for the CDR3 is TGCGCCAGCAAGAGAGGGGGGTACCAAGAGACCCAGTACTTC. It is translated as CASKRGGYQETQYF.

The V and J genes are TRBV15 and TRBJ2-2; tentative D call: TRBD2 (6 bases). In germline, CDR1 is LNHNV, CDR2 YYDKDF (reference sequence). The CDR3 runs to 17 residues. V gave up 3 bases and J gave up 0 bases, with 14 bases separating them. The chain's CDR3 is CATSSRRDFTNTGELFF. CDR3 nucleotide sequence: TGTGCCACCAGCAGCCGCCGGGACTTCACGAACACCGGGGAGCTGTTTTTT.

This chain links TRBV11-2 with TRBJ2-1, with D hard to call. Germline values: CDR1 SGHAT, CDR2 FQNNGV. V lost 2 bases to trimming and J lost 0 bases, with 8 bases between them. This CDR3 is 15 amino acids long. The CDR3 reads CASSLLGSSYNEQFF. The CDR3 bases are TGTGCCAGCAGCTTATTGGGTAGCTCCTACAATGAGCAGTTCTTC.

Only a few counts were recorded for this clone. V and J are TRBV6-5 and TRBJ2-2, with D possibly TRBD2 on 5 matching bases. The V end was cut by 6 bases, the J end by 5 bases, with 16 bases between. The CDR3 spans 15 residues. The germline V gene has CDR1 MNHEY and CDR2 SVGAGI. The CDR3 loop reads CASREVGKRTGELFF. The DNA of the CDR3 is TGTGCCAGCAGGGAGGTAGGGAAACGGACCGGGGAGCTGTTTTTT.

The CDR3: CAISESGAVAGTDTQYF. The CDR3 DNA is TGTGCCATCAGTGAGTCCGGAGCTGTAGCGGGCACAGATACGCAGTATTTT. The V and J genes are TRBV10-3 and TRBJ2-3; D perhaps matches TRBD2 (6 bases). The V gene's germline CDR1 is ENHRY and CDR2 SYGVKD. Between the trimmed V and J ends, which lost 0 bases and 1 base, there was a span of 14 bases. This CDR3 contains 17 residues.

The rearrangement joins TRBV4-1 to TRBJ1-2; a weak D match, TRBD1 (5 bases). This CDR3 contains 15 residues. V was pared by 0 bases and J by 3 bases, with 11 bases between. Germline CDR1 MGHRA, CDR2 YSYEKL. CDR3 sequence reads: CASSQDRDGDYGYTF. The CDR3 nucleotides are TGCGCCAGCAGCCAAGACAGGGACGGGGACTATGGCTACACCTTC.

J is TRBJ2-1 and V is TRBV11-1; 12 positions match TRBD2. The CDR3 extends over 15 amino acids. V lost 6 bases, J lost 7 bases, and 7 bases stayed unmatched. The germline CDR1 and CDR2 sequences are SGHAT and FQDESV (reference sequence). The CDR3 DNA reads as TGTGCCAGCAGTCGCCTAGCGGGGGGGAAGAATGAGCAGTTCTTC. Translated, it gives CASSRLAGGKNEQFF.

The rearrangement links TRBV28 to TRBJ1-2; 9 nucleotides match TRBD1. Trimming took 3 bases from V and 2 from J; bases not matched to a gene: 16. The CDR3 runs 19 residues. CDR1 and CDR2 (germline): MDHEN, SYDVKM. The CDR3 here is CASSFNLRDRVFSNYGYTF. CDR3 sequence (DNA): TGTGCCAGCAGTTTTAATTTAAGGGACAGGGTCTTTTCCAACTATGGCTACACCTTC.

The chain is built from TRBV6-5 and TRBJ1-1, with D perhaps matching TRBD1 (5 bases). Germline CDR1 and CDR2: MNHEY and SVGAGI. This CDR3 comprises 14 residues. Trimming left V 7 bases short and J 1 base short, with 13 bases between. The CDR3 region is CASNRQGRNTEAFF. In nucleotides, the CDR3 is TGTGCCAGCAATAGGCAGGGAAGGAACACTGAAGCTTTCTTT.

The V and J genes are TRBV2 and TRBJ2-7; TRBD2 aligns across 8 bases. With V trimmed by 0 bases and J by 2 bases, 3 bases remained unmatched. The germline CDR1 and CDR2 sequences are SNHLY and FYNNEI. CDR3 length: 15 residues. CDR3 DNA sequence: TGTGCCAGCAGTGAAGCCCCGGGAGGGACCTACGAGCAGTACTTC. This encodes CASSEAPGGTYEQYF.

For the CDR3, the DNA is TGTGCCAGCAGCAAACGACTAGCGGGAGAAGAGACCCAGTACTTC. Translating it yields CASSKRLAGEETQYF. This chain uses TRBV7-2 with TRBJ2-5; TRBD2 matches 12 bases. The length of the CDR3 is 15 residues. Germline V CDR1 and CDR2: SGHTA, FQGNSA. The J segment lost 3 bases and the V segment lost 5 bases, leaving 4 bases of the junction unmatched.